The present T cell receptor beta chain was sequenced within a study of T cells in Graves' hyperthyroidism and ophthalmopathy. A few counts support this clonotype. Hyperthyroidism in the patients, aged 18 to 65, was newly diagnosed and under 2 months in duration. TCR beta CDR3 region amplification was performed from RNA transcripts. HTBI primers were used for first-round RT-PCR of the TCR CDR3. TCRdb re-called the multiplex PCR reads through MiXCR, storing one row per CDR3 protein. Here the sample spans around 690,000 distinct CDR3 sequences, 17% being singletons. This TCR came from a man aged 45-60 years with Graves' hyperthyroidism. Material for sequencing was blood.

The CDR3 nucleotides read TGTGCCAGCAGGGGTAGACAGGCTGGGGCCAACGTCCTGACTTTC. It encodes CASRGRQAGANVLTF. The rearrangement uses TRBV28 and TRBJ2-6, with a weak D call TRBD1 (6 bases). Germline CDR1 MDHEN, CDR2 SYDVKM. The CDR3 is 15 amino acids. V was pared by 6 bases and J by 2 bases, with 11 bases between.